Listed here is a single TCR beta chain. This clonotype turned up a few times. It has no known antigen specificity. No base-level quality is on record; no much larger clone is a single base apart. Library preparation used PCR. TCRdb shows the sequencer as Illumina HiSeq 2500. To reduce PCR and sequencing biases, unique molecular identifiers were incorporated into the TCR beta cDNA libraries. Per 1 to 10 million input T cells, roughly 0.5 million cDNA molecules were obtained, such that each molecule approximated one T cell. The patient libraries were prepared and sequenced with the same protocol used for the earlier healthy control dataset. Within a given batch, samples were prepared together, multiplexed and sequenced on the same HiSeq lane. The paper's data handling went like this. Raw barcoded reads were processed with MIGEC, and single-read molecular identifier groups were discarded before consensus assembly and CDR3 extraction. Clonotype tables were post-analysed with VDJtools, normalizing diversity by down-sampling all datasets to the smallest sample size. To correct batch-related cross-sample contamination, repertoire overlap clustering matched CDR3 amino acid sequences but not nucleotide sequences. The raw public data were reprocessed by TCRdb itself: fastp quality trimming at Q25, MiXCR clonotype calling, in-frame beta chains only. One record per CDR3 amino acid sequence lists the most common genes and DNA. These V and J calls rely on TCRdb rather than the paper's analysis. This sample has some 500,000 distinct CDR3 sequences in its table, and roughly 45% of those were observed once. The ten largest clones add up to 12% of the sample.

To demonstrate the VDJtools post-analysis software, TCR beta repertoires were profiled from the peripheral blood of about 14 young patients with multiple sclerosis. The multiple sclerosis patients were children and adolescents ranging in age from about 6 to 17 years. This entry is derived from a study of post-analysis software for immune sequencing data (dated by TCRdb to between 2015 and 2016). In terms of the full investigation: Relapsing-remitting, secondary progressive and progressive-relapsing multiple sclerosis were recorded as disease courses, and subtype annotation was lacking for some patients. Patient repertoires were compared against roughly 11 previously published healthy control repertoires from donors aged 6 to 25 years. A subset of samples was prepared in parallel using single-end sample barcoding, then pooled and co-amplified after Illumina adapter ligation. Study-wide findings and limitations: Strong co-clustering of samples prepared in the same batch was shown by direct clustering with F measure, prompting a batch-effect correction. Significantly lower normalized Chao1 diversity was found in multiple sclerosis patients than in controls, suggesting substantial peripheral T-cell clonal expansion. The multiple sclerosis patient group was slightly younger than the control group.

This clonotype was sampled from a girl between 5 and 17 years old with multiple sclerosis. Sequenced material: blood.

The DNA is as follows: TGTGCCAGCAGAGGACTAGCGGGATTCCGGGAGCAGTACTTC. Translated, it reads CASRGLAGFREQYF. In this chain, TRBV6-2 or TRBV6-3 is recombined with TRBJ2-7; TRBD2 fits 12 bases in the junction. CDR1 MNHEY and CDR2 SVGEGT were looked up in the germline V gene. V trim: 6 bases; J trim: 7 bases; unmatched bases: 7. Counted from cysteine to phenylalanine, this CDR3 has 14 amino acids. The kept DNA is CDR3 alone, 42 bases in frame from the first base.